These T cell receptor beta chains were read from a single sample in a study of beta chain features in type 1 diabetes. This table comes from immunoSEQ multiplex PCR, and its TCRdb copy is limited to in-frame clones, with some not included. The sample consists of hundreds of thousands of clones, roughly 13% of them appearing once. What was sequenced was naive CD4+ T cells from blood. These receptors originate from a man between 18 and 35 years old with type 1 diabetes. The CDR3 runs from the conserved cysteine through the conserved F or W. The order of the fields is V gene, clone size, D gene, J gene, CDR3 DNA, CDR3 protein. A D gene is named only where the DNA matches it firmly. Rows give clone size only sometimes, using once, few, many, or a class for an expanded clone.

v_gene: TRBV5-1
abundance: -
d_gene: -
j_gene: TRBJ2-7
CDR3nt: TGCGCCAGCAGCGAGGGCAACTCCTACGAGCAGTACTTC
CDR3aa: CASSEGNSYEQYF

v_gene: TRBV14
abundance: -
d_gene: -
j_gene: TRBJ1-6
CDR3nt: TGTGCCAGCAGCCAAGGCTGGCAGGGGTTACCCCTCCACTTT
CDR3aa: CASSQGWQGLPLHF

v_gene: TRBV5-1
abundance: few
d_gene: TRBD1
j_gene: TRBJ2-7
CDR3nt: TGCGCCAGCAGCTTGGGCGGACAGGGGCCCGACTACGAGCAGTACTTC
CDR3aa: CASSLGGQGPDYEQYF

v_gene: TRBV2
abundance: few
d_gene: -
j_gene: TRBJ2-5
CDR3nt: TGTGCCAGCATGATTCCCGATGGGACCCAGTACTTC
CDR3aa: CASMIPDGTQYF

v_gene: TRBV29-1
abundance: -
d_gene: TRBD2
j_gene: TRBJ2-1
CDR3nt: TGCAGCACCCGGGCACCACTAGCGGGGGGTGGTGAGCAGTTCTTC
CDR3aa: CSTRAPLAGGGEQFF

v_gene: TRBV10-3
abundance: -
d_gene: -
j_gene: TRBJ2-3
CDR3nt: TGTGCCATCAGTGAATTGTCATCCAGCACAGATACGCAGTATTTT
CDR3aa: CAISELSSSTDTQYF

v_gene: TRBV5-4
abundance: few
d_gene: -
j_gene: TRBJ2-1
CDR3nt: TGTGCCAGCAGCATCGTTCGGGGGGCATTTAACAATGAGCAGTTCTTC
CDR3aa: CASSIVRGAFNNEQFF

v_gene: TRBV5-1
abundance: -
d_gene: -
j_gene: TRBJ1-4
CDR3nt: TGCGCCAGCAGCTTGGGGGCGGAGGAAAAACTGTTTTTT
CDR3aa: CASSLGAEEKLFF

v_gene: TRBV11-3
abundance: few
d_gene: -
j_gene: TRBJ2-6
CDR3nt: TGTGCCAGCAGCTTATCATTCACAGGGCCTGGGGCCAACGTCCTGACTTTC
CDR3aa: CASSLSFTGPGANVLTF

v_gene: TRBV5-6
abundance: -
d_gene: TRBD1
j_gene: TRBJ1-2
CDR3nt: TGTGCCAGCAGCTTTACCTGGGGACAGCTCTTCTACACCTTC
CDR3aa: CASSFTWGQLFYTF

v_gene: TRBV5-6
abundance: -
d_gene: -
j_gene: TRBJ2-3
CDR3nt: TGTGCCAGCAGCTTGGTCGCGCGGCCAGATACGCAGTATTTT
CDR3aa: CASSLVARPDTQYF

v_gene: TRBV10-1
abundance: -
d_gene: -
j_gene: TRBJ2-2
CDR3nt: TGCGCCAGCGGCTCGGGACAGAACACCGGGGAGCTGTTTTTT
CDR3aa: CASGSGQNTGELFF

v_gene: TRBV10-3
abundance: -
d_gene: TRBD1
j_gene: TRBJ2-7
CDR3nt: TGTGCCATCAGGAAGGAACAGGGGGGAACCTACGAGCAGTACTTC
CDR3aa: CAIRKEQGGTYEQYF

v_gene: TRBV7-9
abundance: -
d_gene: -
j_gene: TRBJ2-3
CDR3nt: TGTGCCAGCAGCCCGGCTCCTGGCACAGATACGCAGTATTTT
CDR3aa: CASSPAPGTDTQYF

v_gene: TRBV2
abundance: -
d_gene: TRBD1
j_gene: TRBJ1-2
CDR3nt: TGTGCCAGCAGGGGGGACAGCTATGGCTACACCTTC
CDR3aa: CASRGDSYGYTF

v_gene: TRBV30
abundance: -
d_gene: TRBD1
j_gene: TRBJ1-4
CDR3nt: TGTGCCTGGAGTGTACGACAGGGCACTGAAAAACTGTTTTTT
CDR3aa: CAWSVRQGTEKLFF

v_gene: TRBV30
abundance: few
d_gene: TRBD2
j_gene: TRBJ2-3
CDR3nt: TGTGCCTGGAGCGGACTAGCTTTAACAGATACGCAGTATTTT
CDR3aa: CAWSGLALTDTQYF

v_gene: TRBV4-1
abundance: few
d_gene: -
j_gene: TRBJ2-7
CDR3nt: TGCGCCAGCAGCCAGTTTGGGGGGATCCGACCCTACGAGCAGTACTTC
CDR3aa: CASSQFGGIRPYEQYF

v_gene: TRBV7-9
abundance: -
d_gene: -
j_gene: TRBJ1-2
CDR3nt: TGTGCCAGCAGCTTAGGCCCTACTAATGTTCCGGTGTATGGCTACACCTTC
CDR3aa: CASSLGPTNVPVYGYTF

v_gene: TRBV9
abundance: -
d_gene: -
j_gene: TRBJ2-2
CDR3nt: TGTGCCAGCAGCGTACAGTCCGATTACACCGGGGAGCTGTTTTTT
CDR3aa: CASSVQSDYTGELFF

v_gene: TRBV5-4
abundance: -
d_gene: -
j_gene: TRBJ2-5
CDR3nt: TGTGCCAGCAGCTTGTATACAGGAGCCCAAGAGACCCAGTACTTC
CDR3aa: CASSLYTGAQETQYF

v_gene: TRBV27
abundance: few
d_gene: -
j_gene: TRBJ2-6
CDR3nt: TGTGCCAGCAGTAAAGTCCCTACTGGGGCCAACGTCCTGACTTTC
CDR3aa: CASSKVPTGANVLTF

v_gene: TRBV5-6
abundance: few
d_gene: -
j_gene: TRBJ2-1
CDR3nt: TGTGCCAGCAGCCGAGGATTCGGATCCTACAATGAGCAGTTCTTC
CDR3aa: CASSRGFGSYNEQFF

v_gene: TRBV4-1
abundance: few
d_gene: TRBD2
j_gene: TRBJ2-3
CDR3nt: TGCGCCAGCAGTCACAGCGGGGGCACAGATACGCAGTATTTT
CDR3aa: CASSHSGGTDTQYF

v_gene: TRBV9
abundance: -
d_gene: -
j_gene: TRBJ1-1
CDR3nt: TGTGCCAGCAGCGGACCCCTCACTGAAGCTTTCTTT
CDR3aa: CASSGPLTEAFF

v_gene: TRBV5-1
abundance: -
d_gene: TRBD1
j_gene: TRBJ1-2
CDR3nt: TGCGCCAGCAGACCAAGACTACAGGGGAGTACTAACTATGGCTACACCTTC
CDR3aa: CASRPRLQGSTNYGYTF

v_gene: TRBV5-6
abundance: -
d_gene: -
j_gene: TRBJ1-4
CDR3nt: TGTGCCAGCAGCTTAGGGGAAAAACTGTTTTTT
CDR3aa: CASSLGEKLFF

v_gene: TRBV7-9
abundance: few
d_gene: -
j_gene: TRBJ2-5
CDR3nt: TGTGCCAGCAGCTTAGGGACAGACCAAGAGACCCAGTACTTC
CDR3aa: CASSLGTDQETQYF

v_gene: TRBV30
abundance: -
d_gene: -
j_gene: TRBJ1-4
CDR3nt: TGTGCCTGGAGTGGCGCGGAGGGTGGTGAAAAACTGTTTTTT
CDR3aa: CAWSGAEGGEKLFF

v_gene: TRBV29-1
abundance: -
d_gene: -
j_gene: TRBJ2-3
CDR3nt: TGCAGCGTTGGTCCAGATACGCAGTATTTT
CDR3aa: CSVGPDTQYF

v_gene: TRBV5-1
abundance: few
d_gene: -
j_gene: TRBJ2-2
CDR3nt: TGCGCCAGCAGCTTTCGCTACACCGGGGAGCTGTTTTTT
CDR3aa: CASSFRYTGELFF

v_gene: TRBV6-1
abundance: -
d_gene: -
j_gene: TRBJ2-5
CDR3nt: TGTGCCAGCACTTTTACGGAGACCCAGTACTTC
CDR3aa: CASTFTETQYF

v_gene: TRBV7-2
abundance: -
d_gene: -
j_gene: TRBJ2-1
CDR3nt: TGTGCCAGCAGCTTAGGTGCAGGGGTTCAGAATGAGCAGTTCTTC
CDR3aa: CASSLGAGVQNEQFF

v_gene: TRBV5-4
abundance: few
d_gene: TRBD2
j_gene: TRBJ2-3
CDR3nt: TGTGCCAGCAGCTTGACGGTAGCGGGGGGCTCTAGCACAGATACGCAGTATTTT
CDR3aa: CASSLTVAGGSSTDTQYF

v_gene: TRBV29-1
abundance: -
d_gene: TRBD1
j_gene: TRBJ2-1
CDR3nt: TGCAGCGTTGAAAGGACACAGGGGGCAAACAATGAGCAGTTCTTC
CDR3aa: CSVERTQGANNEQFF

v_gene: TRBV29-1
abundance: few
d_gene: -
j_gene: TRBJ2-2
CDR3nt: TGCAGCGTTGAAGGGCACACCGGGGAGCTGTTTTTT
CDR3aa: CSVEGHTGELFF

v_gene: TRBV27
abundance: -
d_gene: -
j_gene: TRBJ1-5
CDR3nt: TGTGCCAGCAGTCGACGTGACTTAGCCAATCAGCCCCAGCATTTT
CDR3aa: CASSRRDLANQPQHF

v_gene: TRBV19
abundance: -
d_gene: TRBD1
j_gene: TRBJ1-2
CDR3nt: TGTGCCAGTAGTTTACCGGACAGGAGGGGCTACACCTTC
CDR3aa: CASSLPDRRGYTF

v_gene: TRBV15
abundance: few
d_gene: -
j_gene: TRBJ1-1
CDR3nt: TGTGCCACCAGCAGAGATCAACGTAACACTGAAGCTTTCTTT
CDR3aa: CATSRDQRNTEAFF

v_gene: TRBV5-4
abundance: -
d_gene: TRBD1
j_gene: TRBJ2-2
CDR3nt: TGTGCCAGCAGCTTGGGGGACAGGGGAGGGAGAACCGGGGAGCTGTTTTTT
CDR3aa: CASSLGDRGGRTGELFF

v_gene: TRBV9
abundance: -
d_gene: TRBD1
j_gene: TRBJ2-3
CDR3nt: TGTGCCAGCAGCGCGGTAGGGACAGGTTATCAAGATACGCAGTATTTT
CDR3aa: CASSAVGTGYQDTQYF

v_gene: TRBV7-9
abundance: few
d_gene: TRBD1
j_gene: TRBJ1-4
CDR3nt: TGTGCCAGCAGAAAACAGGGGGGAACTAATGAAAAACTGTTTTTT
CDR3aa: CASRKQGGTNEKLFF